Listed here is a single TCR beta chain. This sample is part of a study of shared clonotypes between healthy human individuals. The table came from immunoSEQ multiplex PCR; TCRdb's copy has only in-frame clones and leaves some out. This sample has under 600,000 clones, with approximately 95% found just once. Trimming removed 4 bases from V and 4 bases from J; junction bases left unmatched: 5. CDR1 MGHDK and CDR2 SYGVNS come from the germline V gene. This CDR3 has 14 amino acids. The chain combines TRBV25-1 with TRBJ2-7, with 9 bases identical to TRBD2. This sequence originates from a woman aged 30 to 39 in good health. Sample: naive CD4+ T cells sorted from blood. This sample's subset: CD45RA+ positively selected. The DNA of the CDR3 is TGTGCCAGCAGTGGGGGGACTAGCAAATACGAGCAGTACTTC. Translating gives CASSGGTSKYEQYF.